This T cell receptor beta chain is from a study of shared clonotypes between healthy human individuals. Germline CDR1 MDHEN, CDR2 SYDVKM. Deletions cut 3 bases from V and 2 bases from J, with 5 bases between. This CDR3 comprises 13 residues. It was CD45RO-negative cells, positively selected for CCR7, that made up naive CD8 cells, with terminally differentiated effector memory CD45RA+ cells excluded. Those who donated, Caucasian adults without exception, all lived in Nashville, Tennessee. Produced via immunoSEQ multiplex PCR; TCRdb's table is partial and in-frame only. The sample consists of about 550,000 clones, about 95% of them appearing once.

This chain connects TRBV28 to TRBJ2-1; D uncertain. The receptor was isolated from a woman in her twenties or thirties in good health. Sequenced material: naive CD8+ T cells sorted from blood. The CDR3 loop reads CASSFRPYNEQFF. The DNA for the CDR3 is TGTGCCAGCAGTTTTAGACCCTACAATGAGCAGTTCTTC.